This TCR beta chain is from a study of cytomegalovirus exposure and HLA in healthy donors. Study observations and caveats: The authors later linked a missense DCLRE1C variant to TCR beta V- and J-gene trimming.

Germline assignment: CDR1 WSHSY and CDR2 SAAADI. The CDR3 totals 13 residues. The ends lost 10 bases at V and 6 bases at J; junction bases unmatched: 6. There are a few counts of this clone. As yet, its antigen is unknown. The PCR was carried out with 60 Vbeta primers and 13 Jbeta primers. Sequencing used immunoSEQ multiplex PCR; TCRdb keeps in-frame clones, though not all of them. The sample shows over 150,000 clones, roughly 80% of them seen only once. V is TRBV10-2 and J is TRBJ2-2, with TRBD1 matching over 9 bases. The receptor comes from a male donor in good health and CMV-seronegative. Source material: PBMCs. In nucleotides, the CDR3 is TGCGCCACCAGGACAGGGGAGGCCGGGGAGCTGTTTTTT. It translates to CATRTGEAGELFF.